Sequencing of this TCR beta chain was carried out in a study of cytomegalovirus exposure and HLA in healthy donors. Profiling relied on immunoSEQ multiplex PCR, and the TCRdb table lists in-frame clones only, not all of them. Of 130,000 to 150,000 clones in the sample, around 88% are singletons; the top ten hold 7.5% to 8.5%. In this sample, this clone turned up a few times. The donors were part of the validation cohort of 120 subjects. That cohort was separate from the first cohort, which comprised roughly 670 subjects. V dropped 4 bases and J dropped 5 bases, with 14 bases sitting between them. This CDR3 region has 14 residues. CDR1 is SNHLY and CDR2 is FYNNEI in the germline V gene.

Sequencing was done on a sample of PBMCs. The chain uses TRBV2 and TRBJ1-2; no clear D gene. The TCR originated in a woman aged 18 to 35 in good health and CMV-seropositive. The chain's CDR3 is CASSAGQDRYGYTF. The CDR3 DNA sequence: TGTGCCAGCAGTGCTGGGCAGGATCGGTATGGCTACACCTTC.